The 17 T cell receptor beta chains presented below share a single source sample, sequenced in a study of blood T cells in healthy people across ages. The use of a sample-barcoded 5' primer and a J-beta primer mix characterized a second PCR of about 7 to 12 cycles. TCRdb reanalysed the 5' RACE reads using MiXCR and keeps one entry per CDR3 protein. The sample yields around 1.5 million distinct CDR3 sequences, roughly 32% seen once. Sequenced material: blood. These receptors were obtained from a woman between 25 and 40 years old in good health.

This clonotype came up a few times. The rearrangement joins TRBV6-1 to TRBJ2-4; D ambiguous. Trimming left V 2 bases short and J 7 bases short, with 3 bases between. Germline V CDR1 and CDR2: MNHNS, SASEGT. CDR3 length: 11 amino acids. CDR3 sequence: CASSELNIQYF. CDR3 sequence (DNA): TGTGCCAGCAGTGAATTGAACATTCAGTACTTC.

Ten or more counts support this clonotype. CDR3 DNA: TGTGCCAGCCAACGAGTAGGGGCGCTCCCTTCCTATGGCTACACCTTC. The encoded protein is CASQRVGALPSYGYTF. V gene TRBV7-2 combines with J gene TRBJ1-2; tentative D call: TRBD1 (5 bases). The CDR3 spans 16 residues. CDR1 is SGHTA, CDR2 FQGNSA, per germline. The V and J ends lost 8 bases and 4 bases respectively, with 23 bases between them.

V is TRBV3-1 and J is TRBJ1-1; unclear D gene. CDR3 size: 14 residues. CDR1 LGHDT and CDR2 YNNKEL come from the germline V gene (reference sequence). V lost 5 bases to trimming and J lost 4 bases, with 14 bases between them. For the CDR3, the DNA is TGTGCCAGCAGCGATTGGGGTAGCGCCACTGAAGCTTTCTTT. It yields the protein CASSDWGSATEAFF.

The gene calls are TRBV10-3 and TRBJ2-1; 7 bases are a match to TRBD2. The CDR3 spans 13 residues. The germline CDR1 and CDR2 sequences are ENHRY and SYGVKD. After removal of 8 bases from V and 8 bases from J, the junction contained 9 bases not matched to a gene. CDR3 nucleotides: TGTGCCATCGCCCCCCAACGGGAGGATGAGCAGTTCTTC. Translated: CAIAPQREDEQFF.

This clonotype appeared many times. Here the CDR3 reads CSVKRAGSNNEQFF. DNA of the CDR3: TGCAGCGTCAAAAGGGCGGGATCTAACAATGAGCAGTTCTTC. The rearrangement joins TRBV29-1 to TRBJ2-1, with D possibly TRBD2 on 6 matching bases. V was clipped by 6 bases and J by 5 bases, with 17 bases between them. Germline V gene sequence: CDR1 SQVTM, CDR2 ANQGSEA. CDR3 length equals 14 residues.

V and J are TRBV5-1 and TRBJ1-1, with 8 bases identical to TRBD1. The CDR3 spans 15 residues. Germline CDR1 and CDR2: SGHRS and YFSETQ. The ends lost 1 base at V and 3 bases at J; junction bases unmatched: 5. CDR3 bases: TGCGCCAGCAGCTTGAGTGACAGGGGAGACACTGAAGCTTTCTTT. It translates to CASSLSDRGDTEAFF. Full variable domain (outside the CDR3, taken from reference TRBV5-1 and TRBJ1-1): KAGVTQTPRYLIKTRGQQVTLSCSPISGHRSVSWYQQTPGQGLQFLFEYFSETQRNKGNFPGRFSGRQFSNSRSEMNVSTLELGDSALYLCASSLSDRGDTEAFFGQGTRLTVV.

This clonotype has a handful of counts. The V call is TRBV7-9, the J call TRBJ2-1; 8 bases are shared with TRBD2. Germline trimming cut 5 bases from V and 1 base from J; bases unmatched to any gene: 13. The CDR3 loop spans 18 amino acids. Germline CDR1 and CDR2: SEHNR and FQNEAQ (reference sequence). The CDR3 region has the DNA TGTGCCAGCAGCCCCAGGACTAGCCAGAGATTTTCCTACAATGAGCAGTTCTTC. Protein sequence: CASSPRTSQRFSYNEQFF.

This clonotype turned up a few times. The chain combines TRBV5-1 with TRBJ1-2, with 12 nucleotides matching TRBD1. Unmatched junction bases numbered 8, after V lost 4 bases and J lost 7 bases. The CDR3 spans 15 residues. The germline V gene has CDR1 SGHRS and CDR2 YFSETQ. The CDR3 coding sequence is TGCGCCAGCAGCCCAGCGGGACAGGGGGCTTTTGGCTACACCTTC. Its translation is CASSPAGQGAFGYTF.

The chain links TRBV20-1 to TRBJ1-5; possibly TRBD1 for D (5 bases). The V and J ends lost 5 bases and 3 bases respectively, with 11 bases between them. Per the germline V gene, CDR1 is DFQATT and CDR2 is SNEGSKA (reference sequence). The CDR3 loop spans 13 amino acids. The DNA for the CDR3 is TGCAGTGCTTGGGGACGGGACAATCAGCCCCAGCATTTT. This encodes CSAWGRDNQPQHF.

The table lists this clonotype with a count of one. A single base separates this from a much larger clone, so it may be a read error. The chain is built from TRBV20-1 and TRBJ2-5; 9 bases are a match to TRBD1. Gene TRBJ2-7 matches the end of the DNA better, so the J call may be wrong. Germline V gives CDR1 DFQATT, CDR2 SNEGSKA (reference sequence). This CDR3 spans 16 amino acids. The CDR3, as DNA: TGCAGTGTTAGAGCCAAATGGGGACAGGGTCTCCGCGAGCAGTACTTC. This sequence encodes CSVRAKWGQGLREQYF.

There are a few counts of this clonotype. The chain combines TRBV12-5 with TRBJ1-2, with no clear D. Germline V gene data show CDR1 as LGHNT and CDR2 as FRNRAP. V lost 1 base, J lost 0 bases, and 3 bases lay in between. This CDR3 has 13 amino acids. For the CDR3, the DNA is TGTGCTAGTGGTTTGGGTACTAACTATGGCTACACCTTC. Protein: CASGLGTNYGYTF.

Many counts were recorded for this clonotype. The V and J genes are TRBV20-1 and TRBJ2-1; D is possibly TRBD1 or TRBD2 (5 bases each). Deletions cut 5 bases from V and 3 bases from J, with 14 bases between. This CDR3 has 14 residues. Germline V gene sequence: CDR1 DFQATT, CDR2 SNEGSKA (reference sequence). DNA for the CDR3: TGCAGTGCTCCTGGGAGCGGACACTACAATGAGCAGTTCTTC. Its translation is CSAPGSGHYNEQFF.

The chain has TRBV20-1 and TRBJ2-5; D not resolved. The V gene's germline CDR1 is DFQATT and CDR2 SNEGSKA (reference sequence). V dropped 3 bases and J dropped 1 base, with 3 bases sitting between them. CDR3 length equals 11 residues. The CDR3 region is CSARFQETQYF. DNA for the CDR3: TGCAGTGCTAGGTTCCAAGAGACCCAGTACTTC.

This clonotype was counted ten times or more. The V call is TRBV29-1, the J call TRBJ2-6; D is uncertain. From germline, CDR1 is SQVTM and CDR2 ANQGSEA. Trimming left V 5 bases short and J 3 bases short, with 2 bases between. This CDR3 has 11 amino acids. The CDR3, as DNA: TGCAGCGTTTTTGGGGCCAACGTCCTGACTTTC. This gives the protein CSVFGANVLTF.

This clonotype showed up just a few times. The V gene is TRBV5-1, the J gene TRBJ2-2, with D hard to call. Trimming pared 3 bases from V and 4 bases from J, leaving 13 bases between. The CDR3 spans 15 residues. Germline CDR1 is SGHRS and CDR2 is YFSETQ. The CDR3 nucleotides are TGCGCCAGCAGCTACCTGGACGGAAGCACCGGGGAGCTGTTTTTT. It translates to CASSYLDGSTGELFF. Looking up the rest from reference TRBV5-1 and TRBJ2-2 gives the full variable domain: KAGVTQTPRYLIKTRGQQVTLSCSPISGHRSVSWYQQTPGQGLQFLFEYFSETQRNKGNFPGRFSGRQFSNSRSEMNVSTLELGDSALYLCASSYLDGSTGELFFGEGSRLTVL.

The V gene is TRBV20-1, the J gene TRBJ2-3, with D maybe TRBD1 (5 bases). The CDR3 extends over 13 amino acids. V lost 1 base, J lost 6 bases, and 11 bases lay in between. CDR1 is DFQATT and CDR2 is SNEGSKA in the germline V gene (reference sequence). The CDR3 is CSARARAGDTQYF. The CDR3 DNA sequence: TGCAGTGCTAGAGCCAGGGCAGGGGATACGCAGTATTTT.

This clonotype was seen a handful of times. The chain carries TRBV13 and TRBJ1-6; maybe TRBD1 (6 bases). CDR1 and CDR2 from the germline V gene are PRHDT and FYEKMQ (reference sequence). The ends were cut back, 1 base at V and 3 bases at J, with 13 bases in the middle. CDR3 length: 17 amino acids. CDR3 protein: CASSLATGNFYNSPLHF. CDR3 coding DNA: TGTGCCAGCAGCTTAGCCACAGGGAACTTCTATAATTCACCCCTCCACTTT.